This T cell receptor beta chain was captured in a study of CD8 T cells in Susac syndrome. Turning to this clonotype: The target antigen is unknown.

Controls comprised healthy donors matched for age and sex. Study-level findings and limits: Only a relatively small number of individuals were included in the TCR sequencing and HLA analysis.

Germline V gene lookup returns CDR1 LNHDA and CDR2 SQIVND (reference sequence). The CDR3 totals 14 residues. Trimming left V 2 bases short and J 8 bases short, with 15 bases between. Reverse transcription of roughly 0.45 to 1 ug RNA was performed with random hexamers. It was immunoSEQ multiplex PCR that amplified TCR beta CDR3 across 54 Vbeta and 13 Jbeta. TCRdb analysed the immunoSEQ multiplex PCR reads with MiXCR anew, one entry per CDR3 protein. The repertoire holds approximately 120,000 distinct CDR3 sequences, 90% to 95% seen once, with 0.07% to 0.09% in the top ten. The J gene is TRBJ1-1, the V gene TRBV19; unclear D gene. This clonotype was sampled from a human donor in good health. The source material was CD4+ T cells from PBMCs. The CDR3 nucleotides are TGTGCCAGTAGTATAATGACAACAGCCATCGAAGCTTTCTTT. This encodes CASSIMTTAIEAFF. The full variable domain, completed using reference TRBV19 and TRBJ1-1, is DGGITQSPKYLFRKEGQNVTLSCEQNLNHDAMYWYRQDPGQGLRLIYYSQIVNDFQKGDIAEGYSVSREKKESFPLTVTSAQKNPTAFYLCASSIMTTAIEAFFGQGTRLTVV.